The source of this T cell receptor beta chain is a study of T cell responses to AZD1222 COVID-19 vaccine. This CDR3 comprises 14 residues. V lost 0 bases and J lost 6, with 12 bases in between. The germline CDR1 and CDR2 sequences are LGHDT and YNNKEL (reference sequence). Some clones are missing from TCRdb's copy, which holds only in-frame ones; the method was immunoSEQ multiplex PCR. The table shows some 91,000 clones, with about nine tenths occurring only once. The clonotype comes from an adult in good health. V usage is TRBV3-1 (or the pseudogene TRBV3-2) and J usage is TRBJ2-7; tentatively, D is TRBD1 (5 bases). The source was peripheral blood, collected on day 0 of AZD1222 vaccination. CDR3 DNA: TGTGCCAGCAGCCAAGATCCGACAGTCCGCGAGCAGTACTTC. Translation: CASSQDPTVREQYF.